In this sample, the clone carrying this T cell receptor beta chain turned up once. This sample is part of a study of blood T cell repertoires in COVID-19. About the research overall: From the United States, Italy and Spain came samples of acute and convalescent COVID-19. In each case, the material was cDNA or gDNA derived from T cells, B-cell-depleted T cells, or PBMCs.

Authors' processing steps: Estimation of nucleated cell counts was performed using reference gene primer amplification. TCRdb's copy holds only in-frame clones and misses some; the assay was immunoSEQ multiplex PCR. V and J calls and clone size are those listed in that table; D and trimming were worked out from the DNA. Found here are about 110,000 clones, roughly 85% of them singletons; the top ten hold 2% to 3%. J lost 4 bases, V lost 3 bases, and 6 bases had no gene match. The CDR3 consists of 14 residues. Germline loops: CDR1 GTSNPN, CDR2 SVGIG (reference sequence). The source of this sequence is a human donor in a cohort sampled during active COVID-19. The source material was peripheral blood. The chain has TRBV30 and TRBJ2-1, with 7 bases aligning to TRBD2. In DNA form, the CDR3 reads TGTGCCTGGAGAGTAAGCGGGATATACAATGAGCAGTTCTTC. Translated, it gives CAWRVSGIYNEQFF.